The 22 T cell receptor beta chains listed next were all sequenced from one sample in a study of radiotherapy plus CTLA-4 blockade in lung cancer (dated by TCRdb to the late 2010s). Libraries were constructed by the immunoSEQ multiplex PCR assay. TCRdb obtained this table from immuneACCESS and retained in-frame rearrangements with V and J assigned. These tables miss some clones; where compared with another copy, unresolved V genes account for less than half of the shortfall, and the remainder is unexplained. This sample is represented by fewer than 65,000 clones; almost 85% of them were singletons. 6.1% of the sample is held by the ten biggest clonotypes. This material consisted of peripheral blood, taken from a patient treated with radiotherapy plus ipilimumab. These receptors all come from a human donor with non-small cell lung cancer whose response to radiotherapy plus ipilimumab could not be evaluated.

As to this clone: The sample contains more than one DNA sequence encoding this CDR3. The V call is TRBV5-1, the J call TRBJ2-7; 7 bases fit TRBD1. CDR3 length: 16 amino acids. V was clipped by 3 bases and J by 1 base; unmatched bases: 10. Germline V gene data show CDR1 as SGHRS and CDR2 as YFSETQ. DNA for the CDR3: TGCGCCAGCAGCTCCGCGACAGGGAAGAGTTCCTACGAGCAGTACTTC. Translation: CASSSATGKSSYEQYF.

This chain connects TRBV2 to TRBJ1-1, with D possibly matching TRBD1 (5 bases). CDR1 and CDR2 from the germline V gene are SNHLY and FYNNEI. The CDR3 has 14 residues. V was cut by 0 bases and J by 8 bases, with 13 bases left in between. CDR3 DNA sequence: TGTGCCAGCAGTGAAGCGCTTCGTCGGACAGAAGCTTTCTTT. Its protein product is CASSEALRRTEAFF.

The chain has TRBV7-2 and TRBJ2-5; D perhaps matches TRBD2 (6 bases). V was cut by 4 bases and J by 3 bases, with 6 bases left in between. This CDR3 is 12 amino acids long. Per germline, CDR1 SGHTA and CDR2 FQGNSA. In nucleotides, the CDR3 is TGTGCCAGCAGCTGGGGGGAAGAGACCCAGTACTTC. Protein product: CASSWGEETQYF.

This clone turned up a few times. The genes are TRBV27 and TRBJ2-1; D may be TRBD2 (6 bases). The CDR3 is made up of 13 amino acids. Germline CDR1 MNHEY, CDR2 SMNVEV (reference sequence). Between the trimmed V and J ends, which lost 6 bases and 7 bases, there was a span of 13 bases. The CDR3: CASRLAVRNEQFF. The CDR3 DNA reads as TGTGCCAGCAGACTAGCTGTAAGGAATGAGCAGTTCTTC.

The CDR3 loop reads CATSREQGYEQYF. In nucleotides, the CDR3 is TGTGCCACCAGCAGAGAACAGGGCTACGAGCAGTACTTC. This rearrangement joins TRBV15 to TRBJ2-7; the D gene is possibly TRBD1 (6 bases). This CDR3 contains 13 residues. Deletions cut 0 bases from V and 3 bases from J, with 6 bases between. In germline, CDR1 is LNHNV, CDR2 YYDKDF (reference sequence). Full variable domain (rest looked up from reference TRBV15 and TRBJ2-7): DAMVIQNPRYQVTQFGKPVTLSCSQTLNHNVMYWYQQKSSQAPKLLFHYYDKDFNNEADTPDNFQSRRPNTSFCFLDIRSPGLGDTAMYLCATSREQGYEQYFGPGTRLTVT.

The genes are TRBV7-9 and TRBJ2-5; maybe TRBD1 (6 bases). Germline CDR1 is SEHNR and CDR2 is FQNEAQ (reference sequence). V was pared by 5 bases and J by 3 bases, with 13 bases between. The CDR3 length is 14 residues. The CDR3 sequence is CASSDRDNEETQYF. The CDR3 DNA reads TGTGCCAGCAGCGACCGGGACAACGAAGAGACCCAGTACTTC.

The chain combines TRBV28 with TRBJ1-3; TRBD1 might be the D (5 bases). The CDR3 has 14 amino acids. The germline V gene has CDR1 MDHEN and CDR2 SYDVKM. Trimming left V 5 bases short and J 6 bases short, with 14 bases between. The DNA for the CDR3 is TGTGCCAGCAGTCGGGCCGGGGGGACAAACACCATATATTTT. This gives the protein CASSRAGGTNTIYF.

The chain combines TRBV5-1 with TRBJ1-4; 7 bases line up with TRBD1. V was pared by 4 bases and J by 4 bases, with 7 bases of the junction left unmatched. The germline V gene has CDR1 SGHRS and CDR2 YFSETQ. This CDR3 is built from 15 residues. The CDR3 DNA follows: TGCGCCAGCAGCCAGGACAGGCCTTATAATGAAAAACTGTTTTTT. Its translation is CASSQDRPYNEKLFF.

The gene calls are TRBV9 and TRBJ1-2; 8 nucleotides align to TRBD1. The CDR3 is 15 residues long. With V trimmed by 3 bases and J by 5 bases, 9 bases remained unmatched. The germline V gene has CDR1 SGDLS and CDR2 YYNGEE. The DNA for the CDR3 is TGTGCCAGCAGCGCTACCCCAGGGGGCGGATATGGCTACACCTTC. This gives the protein CASSATPGGGYGYTF.

In its sample, this clone was seen once. The chain carries TRBV6-5 and TRBJ1-2; D call uncertain. Germline V gives CDR1 MNHEY, CDR2 SVGAGI. The V and J ends lost 6 bases and 1 base respectively, with 9 bases between them. There are 13 residues in the CDR3. For the CDR3, the DNA is TGTGCCAGCAGACTTGACAATAACTATGGCTACACCTTC. Translating it yields CASRLDNNYGYTF.

This clone appeared a single time. The chain employs TRBV10-3 and TRBJ1-2; D not resolved. This CDR3 comprises 12 residues. Trimming pared 10 bases from V and 2 bases from J, leaving 11 bases between. Germline V gene lookup returns CDR1 ENHRY and CDR2 SYGVKD. CDR3 sequence reads: CATGEGNYGYTF. CDR3 coding DNA: TGTGCCACCGGAGAGGGCAACTATGGCTACACCTTC.

The V and J genes are TRBV11-2 and TRBJ2-3, with 7 positions matching TRBD1. Germline CDR1 is SGHAT and CDR2 is FQNNGV. CDR3 length: 14 residues. After removal of 1 base from V and 6 bases from J, the junction contained 4 bases not matched to a gene. CDR3 nucleotide sequence: TGTGCCAGCAGCTTAGTAGGGGGCAGGGATACGCAGTATTTT. It is translated as CASSLVGGRDTQYF.

The CDR3 nucleotides are TGTGCCAGCAGCCTTGGACTAGCGGGAATCTATGAGCAGTTCTTC. It codes for CASSLGLAGIYEQFF. V and J are TRBV7-9 and TRBJ2-1; 12 positions match TRBD2. The CDR3 extends over 15 amino acids. V lost 5 bases and J lost 8; bases outside the gene matches: 7. Germline CDR1 is SEHNR and CDR2 is FQNEAQ (reference sequence).

Comment on this clone: The germline gene is not matched at one end of the junction; a read error may be the cause. The V gene is TRBV18, the J gene TRBJ2-7, with TRBD1 identical over 9 bases. The length of the CDR3 is 18 residues. Germline V gives CDR1 KGHSH, CDR2 LQKENI. Here the CDR3 reads CASSPLAPGTGLSSEQYF. CDR3 DNA: TGTGCCAGCTCACCTTTGGCACCCGGGACAGGGTTGTCCTCCGAGCAGTACTTC.

This chain connects TRBV5-6 to TRBJ1-2, with TRBD1 identical over 8 bases. Germline lookup yields CDR1 SGHDT and CDR2 YYEEEE. The CDR3 is 16 residues long. J lost 4 bases, V lost 4 bases, and 12 bases had no gene match. CDR3 protein: CASSPLGQDLLYGYTF. DNA of the CDR3: TGTGCCAGCAGCCCCCTGGGACAGGACCTACTCTATGGCTACACCTTC.

This chain joins TRBV28 and TRBJ2-7, with 11 positions matching TRBD1. Per germline, CDR1 MDHEN and CDR2 SYDVKM. CDR3 size: 15 residues. The V segment lost 7 bases and the J segment 2 bases; nucleotides outside the gene matches: 7. Here the CDR3 DNA reads TGTGCCAGCACCCTAAGGGGACAGGGGGCCTACGAGCAGTACTTC. Its protein product is CASTLRGQGAYEQYF.

J is TRBJ2-3 and V is TRBV30; 8 bases are shared with TRBD2. This CDR3 has 13 amino acids. Trimming cost V 2 bases and J 8 bases; bases outside gene matches: 6. CDR1 is GTSNPN and CDR2 is SVGIG in the germline V gene (reference sequence). CDR3 nucleotides: TGTGCCTGGAGTCGGGGGGGGGAGTTTACGCAGTATTTT. Translated: CAWSRGGEFTQYF.

A few counts support this clone. This chain uses TRBV5-1 with TRBJ1-4; perhaps TRBD1 as D (6 bases). Germline-derived CDR1 and CDR2 are SGHRS and YFSETQ. The CDR3 is made up of 15 amino acids. V was clipped by 0 bases and J by 8 bases, with 14 bases between them. For the CDR3, the DNA is TGCGCCAGCAGCTTGGTCGGACAGAGGGCGGAAAAACTGTTTTTT. Amino acids: CASSLVGQRAEKLFF.

The rearrangement uses TRBV6-5 and TRBJ1-3; D is perhaps TRBD1 (5 bases). Trimming took 2 bases from V and 0 from J, leaving 8 bases between them. The length of the CDR3 is 15 residues. Germline values: CDR1 MNHEY, CDR2 SVGAGI. CDR3 loop: CASSYGGASGNTIYF. The CDR3 region has the DNA TGTGCCAGCAGTTACGGTGGGGCCTCTGGAAACACCATATATTTT.

The chain recombines TRBV7-2 with TRBJ2-4, with TRBD2 matching 10 bases. V trimming: 0 bases; J trimming: 7 bases; junction bases outside the gene matches: 15. CDR1 and CDR2 (germline): SGHTA, FQGNSA. The CDR3 sequence is 19 residues long. The CDR3 DNA sequence: TGTGCCAGCAGCTTAGCGGGGCTTAGCGGGGGGTACCTTGGCAACATTCAGTACTTC. Translation gives CASSLAGLSGGYLGNIQYF.

The chain combines TRBV7-8 with TRBJ2-3; TRBD2 agrees at 10 bases. Germline trimming cut 5 bases from V and 5 bases from J; bases unmatched to any gene: 10. Germline loops: CDR1 SGHVS, CDR2 FQNEAQ. CDR3 length equals 16 residues. CDR3 region: CASSPSGSRRIDTQYF. CDR3 sequence (DNA): TGTGCCAGCAGCCCTAGCGGGAGCAGGCGGATAGATACGCAGTATTTT.

J is TRBJ2-2 and V is TRBV5-1; TRBD1 agrees at 12 bases. The germline gives CDR1 SGHRS, CDR2 YFSETQ. V was pared by 2 bases and J by 3 bases, with 5 bases of the junction left unmatched. This CDR3 comprises 17 residues. The CDR3 DNA follows: TGCGCCAGCAGCTTTTGGGGACAGGGGGCCGACACCGGGGAGCTGTTTTTT. It codes for CASSFWGQGADTGELFF.